The 15 T cell receptor beta chains listed next were all sequenced from one sample in a study of blood T cell repertoires in COVID-19 (TCRdb year 2020). Receptors were amplified or captured by the immunoSEQ multiplex PCR assay. TCRdb re-hosts the immuneACCESS table, in-frame sequences only. Its copies lack some clones; in the studies checked, an unresolved V gene accounts for under half of them, and the cause for the rest is not known. Here the sample has approximately 180,000 clones; roughly 84% occur a single time. The ten largest make up around a sixth of the sample. Sequencing input: peripheral blood. The source is an older person with COVID-19, enrolled during active disease.

The chain recombines TRBV5-1 with TRBJ2-1; 7 bases map to TRBD1. This CDR3 region has 15 residues. The germline CDR1 and CDR2 sequences are SGHRS and YFSETQ. V dropped 0 bases and J dropped 1; count of bases not matched to a gene: 1. The CDR3 spells CASSLEGQSYNEQFF. CDR3 DNA: TGCGCCAGCAGCTTGGAGGGACAGTCCTACAATGAGCAGTTCTTC.

The chain uses TRBV4-3 and TRBJ1-1; D is uncertain. This CDR3 is 14 amino acids long. Trimming stripped 4 bases from V and 1 base from J, with 10 bases between. The germline V gene encodes CDR1 LGHNA and CDR2 YSLEER. The chain's CDR3 is CASSPRGQNTEAFF. DNA of the CDR3: TGCGCCAGCAGCCCCCGTGGGCAGAACACTGAAGCTTTCTTT.

The chain uses TRBV2 and TRBJ1-3, with D unresolved. In germline, CDR1 is SNHLY, CDR2 FYNNEI. There are 12 residues in the CDR3. V lost 6 bases and J lost 4, with 7 bases in between. The CDR3 nucleotides are TGTGCCAGCAGAACGACAGGAAACACCATATATTTT. Its translation: CASRTTGNTIYF.

The chain joins TRBV29-1 to TRBJ2-7; D might be TRBD2 (5 bases). Trimming shortened V by 6 bases and J by 2 bases, and 14 bases separated the two germline ends. The CDR3 is 13 amino acids. Per germline, CDR1 SQVTM and CDR2 ANQGSEA. The CDR3 DNA reads as TGCAGCGTCACACAAACACTAGCCTACGAGCAGTACTTC. Protein: CSVTQTLAYEQYF.

The V call is TRBV5-1, the J call TRBJ2-7; D not certain. V was clipped by 0 bases and J by 0 bases, with 10 bases between them. Germline assignment: CDR1 SGHRS and CDR2 YFSETQ. CDR3 length: 15 residues. In nucleotides, the CDR3 is TGCGCCAGCAGCTTGGGCGGCGGCAGCTCCTACGAGCAGTACTTC. It encodes CASSLGGGSSYEQYF.

The V call is TRBV18, the J call TRBJ1-3; the D is unclear. CDR1 KGHSH and CDR2 LQKENI come from the germline V gene. Trimming took 2 bases from V and 0 from J, leaving 11 bases between them. The CDR3 totals 16 residues. CDR3 nucleotides: TGTGCCAGCTCACCAACTTACAGTTACTCTGGAAACACCATATATTTT. This translates into CASSPTYSYSGNTIYF.

The V gene is TRBV11-1, the J gene TRBJ2-5, with TRBD2 matching 7 bases. The CDR3 is 15 amino acids. V was clipped by 2 bases and J by 2 bases; unmatched bases: 5. Germline values: CDR1 SGHAT, CDR2 FQDESV (reference sequence). CDR3 region: CASSLLRGSQETQYF. The CDR3 DNA reads as TGTGCCAGCAGCTTACTGCGGGGGTCACAAGAGACCCAGTACTTC.

As regards this clone: Mismatch with germline at one junction end may stem from a read error. The chain is built from TRBV7-3 and TRBJ1-2, with D maybe TRBD1 (6 bases). The CDR3 totals 11 residues. The germline gives CDR1 SGHTA, CDR2 FQGTGA. Written as DNA, the CDR3 is TGTGCCAGCAGCTCTGGACAGATTCTAATATTC. Protein: CASSSGQILIF.

The rearrangement uses TRBV3-1 (or the pseudogene TRBV3-2) and TRBJ1-2, with D possibly TRBD1 on 6 matching bases. This CDR3 has 15 amino acids. Germline assignment: CDR1 LGHDT and CDR2 YNNKEL (reference sequence). V was pared by 3 bases and J by 0 bases, with 11 bases between. The CDR3 region is CASSQGAQANYGYTF. The CDR3 DNA reads TGTGCCAGCAGCCAGGGGGCCCAGGCTAACTATGGCTACACCTTC.

The V call is TRBV30, the J call TRBJ2-7; D uncertain. This CDR3 is 11 amino acids long. CDR1 and CDR2 (germline): GTSNPN, SVGIG (reference sequence). This CDR3 is CAAWADAKQYF. In nucleotides, the CDR3 is TGTGCAGCTTGGGCCGATGCGAAGCAGTACTTC.

V usage is TRBV5-3 and J usage is TRBJ1-2, with D perhaps matching TRBD1 (5 bases). TRBV5-3 is labeled an ORF, and its function is uncertain. The length of the CDR3 is 16 residues. V lost 1 base, J lost 6 bases, and 19 bases lay in between. As DNA, the CDR3 is TGTGCCAGAAGCTTGAGTAGTAGGACACAAGGAAATGGCTACACCTTC. Translation gives CARSLSSRTQGNGYTF.

The gene calls are TRBV15 and TRBJ2-1; TRBD2 matches 11 bases. The CDR3 sequence is 16 residues long. J was trimmed by 7 bases and V by 2 bases; bases with no gene match: 7. Germline CDR1 reads LNHNV; CDR2 reads YYDKDF (reference sequence). CDR3 nucleotides: TGTGCCACCAGCAGACAACTAGCGGGAGTCGGGAATGAGCAGTTCTTC. Translation gives CATSRQLAGVGNEQFF.

The rearrangement links TRBV28 to TRBJ1-3; D is ambiguous. Trimming cost V 2 bases and J 2 bases, with 10 bases left between them. Germline V gene data show CDR1 as MDHEN and CDR2 as SYDVKM. CDR3 size: 15 residues. In DNA form, the CDR3 reads TGTGCCAGCAGTTTAAGATCAACTACTGGAAACACCATATATTTT. Its translation: CASSLRSTTGNTIYF. Full variable domain (outside the CDR3, taken from reference TRBV28 and TRBJ1-3): DVKVTQSSRYLVKRTGEKVFLECVQDMDHENMFWYRQDPGLGLRLIYFSYDVKMKEKGDIPEGYSVSREKKERFSLILESASTNQTSMYLCASSLRSTTGNTIYFGEGSWLTVV.

This sequence joins TRBV7-2 and TRBJ1-4; D not resolved. Germline CDR1 reads SGHTA; CDR2 reads FQGNSA. The length of the CDR3 is 14 residues. V lost 5 bases and J lost 6, with 13 bases in between. The CDR3 coding sequence is TGTGCCAGCAGCCCCGCGGGGAGCTATGAAAAACTGTTTTTT. It codes for CASSPAGSYEKLFF.

The V gene is TRBV7-2, the J gene TRBJ2-3; a possible D gene is TRBD2 (7 bases). The germline gives CDR1 SGHTA, CDR2 FQGNSA. The CDR3 sequence is 19 residues long. The V end lost 2 bases, the J end lost 4 bases, and 25 bases lay between the germline ends. As DNA, the CDR3 is TGTGCCAGCAGCTTAAGGCGGGGCGGGAGATCCTCAGGGGCAGATACGCAGTATTTT. It specifies CASSLRRGGRSSGADTQYF. Filled out from reference TRBV7-2 and TRBJ2-3, the complete variable domain reads GAGVSQSPSNKVTEKGKDVELRCDPISGHTALYWYRQSLGQGLEFLIYFQGNSAPDKSGLPSDRFSAERTGGSVSTLTIQRTQQEDSAVYLCASSLRRGGRSSGADTQYFGPGTRLTVL.